These T cell receptor beta chains were read from a single sample in a study of T cell responses to AZD1222 COVID-19 vaccine. Using immunoSEQ multiplex PCR, the repertoire was profiled, and TCRdb retains in-frame clones only, with some absent. This table has around 150,000 clones, 90% to 95% appearing once. Sequences were derived from peripheral blood, sampled 28 days after the second AZD1222 dose. The receptors originated from an adult who received the AZD1222 COVID-19 vaccine. Each CDR3 is given with its conserved first and last residue. A D gene is named only where the DNA matches it firmly. Clone size is given for some rows only: seen once, a few or many times, or a class if the clone is expanded.

D gene	V gene	clone size	J gene	CDR3 DNA	CDR3 protein
-	TRBV4-2	-	TRBJ1-1	TGTGCCAGCAGCCAAGATTTGAACACTGAAGCTTTCTTT	CASSQDLNTEAFF
TRBD1	TRBV6-5	-	TRBJ1-1	TGTGCCAGCAGTTACTCCCGGACAGGGGGAACTGAAGCTTTCTTT	CASSYSRTGGTEAFF
-	TRBV28	-	TRBJ2-7	TGTGCCAGCAGTTTCTCAATCCGGGCCCCTAACGAGCAGTACTTC	CASSFSIRAPNEQYF
-	TRBV30	-	TRBJ2-7	TGTGCCTGGAGTGTAGGAAGCTACCACGAGCAGTACTTC	CAWSVGSYHEQYF
-	TRBV6-5	-	TRBJ2-2	TGTGCCAGCAGTTATGCCGGGGAGCTGTTTTTT	CASSYAGELFF
-	TRBV5-6	-	TRBJ1-1	TGTGCCAGCAGCTTGTACGGTCGGGGGCACCACTTT	CASSLYGRGHHF
-	TRBV2	once	TRBJ2-7	TGTGCCAGCAGCTGGGGGGATCCTTCCTACGAGCAGTACTTC	CASSWGDPSYEQYF
-	TRBV7-3	-	TRBJ2-1	TGTGCCAGCAGCTTCGACCCCCGTGGCAATGAGCAGTTCTTC	CASSFDPRGNEQFF
TRBD2	TRBV7-9	-	TRBJ2-3	TGTGCCGGAGTGAGACTAGCGGGATCCACAGATACGCAGTATTTT	CAGVRLAGSTDTQYF
TRBD2	TRBV5-1	-	TRBJ2-7	TGCGCCAGCAGCTTGAAGACTAGCGGGACCCCCACCCCCTACGAGCAGTACTTC	CASSLKTSGTPTPYEQYF
-	TRBV6-5	-	TRBJ2-5	TGTGCCAGCAGTTACGTCGGGAGTGAGACCCAGTACTTC	CASSYVGSETQYF
-	TRBV19	-	TRBJ2-3	TGTGCCAGTAGTATTGTGGGCGCAGATACGCAGTATTTT	CASSIVGADTQYF
-	TRBV7-4	-	TRBJ1-4	TGTGCCAGCAGCAACCCGGGCCCACGGGGGAAACTGTTTTTT	CASSNPGPRGKLFF
-	TRBV7-8	-	TRBJ2-2	TGTGCCAGCAGCTCAAGCCGGGCCCCCACCGGGGAGCTGTTTTTT	CASSSSRAPTGELFF
-	TRBV18	-	TRBJ1-3	TGTGCCAGCTCACCGACAGATTCTGGAAACACCATATATTTT	CASSPTDSGNTIYF
TRBD1	TRBV27	-	TRBJ2-5	TGTGCCAGCATGACAGGGAAGGGGCCCAGGGAGACCCAGTACTTC	CASMTGKGPRETQYF
TRBD2	TRBV5-1	-	TRBJ2-1	TGCGCCAGCAGCTTGCGGGTGTCGGGACTAGCGGCTAATGAGCAGTTCTTC	CASSLRVSGLAANEQFF
-	TRBV14	once	TRBJ1-1	TGTGCCAGCAGCCGTGGTCACGGGCCCATGAACACTGAAGCTTTCTTT	CASSRGHGPMNTEAFF
TRBD1	TRBV7-9	-	TRBJ2-7	TGTGCCAGCAGCTCAAGGACAGGGGGGGCCTACGAGCAGTACTTC	CASSSRTGGAYEQYF
-	TRBV7-9	-	TRBJ2-3	TGTGCCAGCAGCTTACTTTCGACGAGCACAGATACGCAGTATTTT	CASSLLSTSTDTQYF
TRBD1	TRBV19	-	TRBJ1-5	TGTGCCAGTAGTGGGACGGGACAGGCGATCAATCAGCCCCAGCATTTT	CASSGTGQAINQPQHF
TRBD1	TRBV15	-	TRBJ1-4	TGTGCCACCAGCGGAAGAGGGGGCACTAATGAAAAACTGTTTTTT	CATSGRGGTNEKLFF
-	TRBV6-5	-	TRBJ1-2	TGTGCCAGCAGTTCTCACGAAGGATGGGGCTACACCTTC	CASSSHEGWGYTF
-	TRBV18	-	TRBJ2-7	TGTGCCAGCTCACCGGGTGACTACGGCTCCTACGAGCAGTACTTC	CASSPGDYGSYEQYF
-	TRBV5-6	-	TRBJ2-7	TGTGCCAGCAGCCCCGGACCAGGCGCCTCCTACGAGCAGTACTTC	CASSPGPGASYEQYF
-	TRBV28	-	TRBJ2-2	TGTGCCAGCAGTCCTCCCCGCGGAGGGGTACCGAACACCGGGGAGCTGTTTTTT	CASSPPRGGVPNTGELFF
TRBD1	TRBV28	once	TRBJ1-1	TGTGCCAGCAGCATACCCCTCATGACAGGGAGCCACACTGAAGCTTTCTTT	CASSIPLMTGSHTEAFF
-	TRBV6-2/TRBV6-3	-	TRBJ1-5	TGTGCCAGCAGTTACGTAGGTAGCAATCAGCCCCAGCATTTT	CASSYVGSNQPQHF
-	TRBV7-2	-	TRBJ2-5	TGTGCCAGCACCTCTCTGGGGCCCGGGGAGACCCAGTACTTC	CASTSLGPGETQYF
-	TRBV7-6	-	TRBJ1-1	TGTGCCAGCAGCCCCCGAGGGGTTGGCACTGAAGCTTTCTTT	CASSPRGVGTEAFF
-	TRBV20-1	-	TRBJ1-2	TGCAGTGCTAGAGATCTCCTCTACACCTTC	CSARDLLYTF